The 15 T cell receptor beta chains in this list originate from one sample, sequenced in a study of graft-versus-host responses after intestinal transplantation. Using immunoSEQ multiplex PCR, the repertoire was profiled, and TCRdb retains in-frame clones only, with some absent. In the table there are about 12,000 clones, over 65% of which are singletons. Graft tissue processing released intraepithelial and lamina propria lymphocytes. Sequences were derived from ileum tissue, sampled around 4.5 months after intestinal transplantation. The receptors were gathered from a human patient who received an intestinal transplant, so some T cells may come from the graft donor.

This clone was picked up one time. The chain carries TRBV18 and TRBJ2-5; no definite D call. The V gene lost 6 bases and the J gene lost 2 bases, with 7 bases spanning the gap. Germline lookup yields CDR1 KGHSH and CDR2 LQKENI. This CDR3 has 12 residues. The CDR3 nucleotides read TGTGCCAGCTCGCTAAATCAAGAGACCCAGTACTTC. Protein sequence: CASSLNQETQYF. Combining the CDR3 with reference TRBV18 and TRBJ2-5 gives the whole variable domain NAGVMQNPRHLVRRRGQEARLRCSPMKGHSHVYWYRQLPEEGLKFMVYLQKENIIDESGMPKERFSAEFPKEGPSILRIQQVVRGDSAAYFCASSLNQETQYFGPGTRLLVL.

J is TRBJ2-1 and V is TRBV11-2; D is possibly TRBD2 (6 bases). Per the germline V gene, CDR1 is SGHAT and CDR2 is FQNNGV. The CDR3 spans 14 residues. Between the trimmed V and J ends, which lost 1 base and 10 bases, there was a span of 14 bases. As DNA, the CDR3 is TGTGCCAGCAGCTTAGGACTAGGCCCTGGGGAGCAGTTCTTC. Protein sequence: CASSLGLGPGEQFF.

Written as DNA, the CDR3 is TGCGCCAGCAGCTTGACTAGCGGGGACAATGAGCAGTTCTTC. Its translation is CASSLTSGDNEQFF. The rearrangement uses TRBV5-1 and TRBJ2-1, with 10 bases matching TRBD2. Trimming cost V 1 base and J 5 bases; bases outside gene matches: 0. This CDR3 contains 14 residues. Germline CDR1 reads SGHRS; CDR2 reads YFSETQ.

The chain carries TRBV9 and TRBJ2-3; D call uncertain. From germline, CDR1 is SGDLS and CDR2 YYNGEE. Trimming took 0 bases from V and 0 from J, leaving 8 bases between them. The CDR3 extends over 15 amino acids. The CDR3 DNA is TGTGCCAGCAGCGTAGAGGCTAGAAGCACAGATACGCAGTATTTT. Protein product: CASSVEARSTDTQYF.

The chain carries TRBV6-1 and TRBJ1-2, with TRBD1 as a possible D gene (5 bases). Between the trimmed V and J ends, which lost 0 bases and 1 base, there was a span of 12 bases. The CDR3 has 16 amino acids. Germline V gene sequence: CDR1 MNHNS, CDR2 SASEGT. CDR3 residues: CASSEAMDRGNYGYTF. DNA for the CDR3: TGTGCCAGCAGTGAAGCTATGGATAGGGGTAACTATGGCTACACCTTC.

V usage is TRBV7-8 and J usage is TRBJ2-7; D uncertain. The CDR3 extends over 11 amino acids. Deletions cut 2 bases from V and 3 bases from J, with 2 bases between. The germline CDR1 and CDR2 sequences are SGHVS and FQNEAQ. CDR3 sequence reads: CASSLYYEQYF. CDR3 nucleotide sequence: TGTGCCAGCAGCTTATACTACGAGCAGTACTTC.

The chain couples TRBV2 to TRBJ1-1; the match to TRBD1 covers 8 bases. Trimming took 5 bases from V and 4 from J; bases not matched to a gene: 6. The CDR3 totals 14 residues. Germline lookup yields CDR1 SNHLY and CDR2 FYNNEI. The CDR3 loop reads CASSQQQGGTEAFF. The CDR3 coding sequence is TGTGCCAGCAGTCAACAACAGGGGGGCACTGAAGCTTTCTTT.

This clone was seen only once. V gene TRBV5-5 combines with J gene TRBJ1-5; no reliable D call. The CDR3 contains 16 residues. Germline lookup yields CDR1 SGHKS and CDR2 YYEKEE (reference sequence). Between the trimmed V and J ends, which lost 6 bases and 3 bases, there was a span of 19 bases. CDR3 in DNA: TGTGCCAGCAACCCTGGTGGCAGGAGGGCCAATCAGCCCCAGCATTTT. Translated: CASNPGGRRANQPQHF.

This chain uses TRBV13 with TRBJ1-1; weak D call: TRBD1 (5 bases). The germline CDR1 and CDR2 sequences are PRHDT and FYEKMQ (reference sequence). Deletions cut 5 bases from V and 7 bases from J, with 23 bases between. The CDR3 length is 16 residues. CDR3 nucleotide sequence: TGTGCCAGCAGCCCCGGAGCGGGGCGGATAGCCGGTGAAGCTTTCTTT. Residues: CASSPGAGRIAGEAFF.

The chain joins TRBV28 to TRBJ2-7; TRBD1 matches at 11 bases. CDR1 and CDR2 (germline): MDHEN, SYDVKM. The trim removed 3 bases at V and 3 bases at J, leaving 4 bases unmatched. The length of the CDR3 is 15 residues. The CDR3 DNA sequence: TGTGCCAGCAGTTTGCCCGGGACAGGGGGCTACGAGCAGTACTTC. This translates into CASSLPGTGGYEQYF.

The V and J genes are TRBV10-3 and TRBJ1-6, with D unclear. The CDR3 spans 13 residues. With 10 bases removed from V and 0 bases from J, the gap between germline ends came to 7 bases. CDR1 and CDR2 (germline): ENHRY, SYGVKD. This CDR3 is CATSSSYNSPLHF. The DNA of the CDR3 is TGTGCCACCTCGAGCTCCTATAATTCACCCCTCCACTTT.

The chain carries TRBV4-1 and TRBJ2-2, with 11 nucleotides matching TRBD2. The CDR3 consists of 16 residues. V shed 7 bases and J 2 bases; nucleotides not matched to a gene: 6. Germline lookup yields CDR1 MGHRA and CDR2 YSYEKL. The CDR3 DNA follows: TGCGCCAGCATGCGGACTAGCGGGTTTAACACCGGGGAGCTGTTTTTT. Protein sequence: CASMRTSGFNTGELFF.

The chain uses TRBV19 and TRBJ2-5, with D possibly matching TRBD2 (7 bases). V was trimmed by 7 bases and J by 5 bases, leaving 14 bases between them. This CDR3 contains 13 residues. Germline V CDR1 and CDR2: LNHDA, SQIVND (reference sequence). CDR3 nucleotide sequence: TGTGCCAGTAATCGGGGGGCTTGGGAGACCCAGTACTTC. Amino acid sequence: CASNRGAWETQYF.

The J gene is TRBJ2-1, the V gene TRBV7-9; the match to TRBD2 covers 12 bases. Looked up from germline, CDR1 is SEHNR and CDR2 is FQNEAQ (reference sequence). V shed 1 base, J shed 8 bases, and the junction held 15 bases outside the gene matches. The CDR3 length is 19 residues. Here the CDR3 DNA reads TGTGCCAGCAGCTTAGGCAGGCTAGCGGGAGGGCGTGTCTTCGATGAGCAGTTCTTC. Amino acids: CASSLGRLAGGRVFDEQFF.

The gene calls are TRBV6-5 and TRBJ2-7, with D perhaps matching TRBD2 (6 bases). V was shortened by 6 bases and J by 0 bases, with 12 bases between the two germline ends. The CDR3 length is 14 residues. The V gene's germline CDR1 is MNHEY and CDR2 SVGAGI. For the CDR3, the DNA is TGTGCCAGCAGGAAGGAGGGAGTCTCCTACGAGCAGTACTTC. It translates to CASRKEGVSYEQYF.